The present entry profiles one T cell receptor beta chain with its context. These data come from a study of blood T cell repertoires in COVID-19. Looking at the study overall: Nucleic acid was either cDNA or gDNA, and it came from T cells, B-cell-depleted T cells, or PBMCs.

Everyone who took part was about 18 to 90 years old, and they came from about 25 US areas. Sequencing was performed with immunoSEQ multiplex PCR; in TCRdb, only in-frame clones are kept and a portion is missing. In the table there are under 250,000 clones, approximately 88% of which are singletons. This CDR3 comprises 15 residues. The specimen was PBMCs or T cells enriched from blood (not recorded which). The clonotype comes from a woman between 25 and 40 years old with acute COVID-19. The chain joins TRBV21-1 to TRBJ2-2; TRBD1 is taken as the D call from the table, unchecked against the DNA. TRBV21-1 is an annotated pseudogene. The CDR3 coding sequence is TGTGCCAGCAGTCCCGACAGGGGTCACACCGGGGAGCTGTTTTTT. The encoded protein is CASSPDRGHTGELFF.